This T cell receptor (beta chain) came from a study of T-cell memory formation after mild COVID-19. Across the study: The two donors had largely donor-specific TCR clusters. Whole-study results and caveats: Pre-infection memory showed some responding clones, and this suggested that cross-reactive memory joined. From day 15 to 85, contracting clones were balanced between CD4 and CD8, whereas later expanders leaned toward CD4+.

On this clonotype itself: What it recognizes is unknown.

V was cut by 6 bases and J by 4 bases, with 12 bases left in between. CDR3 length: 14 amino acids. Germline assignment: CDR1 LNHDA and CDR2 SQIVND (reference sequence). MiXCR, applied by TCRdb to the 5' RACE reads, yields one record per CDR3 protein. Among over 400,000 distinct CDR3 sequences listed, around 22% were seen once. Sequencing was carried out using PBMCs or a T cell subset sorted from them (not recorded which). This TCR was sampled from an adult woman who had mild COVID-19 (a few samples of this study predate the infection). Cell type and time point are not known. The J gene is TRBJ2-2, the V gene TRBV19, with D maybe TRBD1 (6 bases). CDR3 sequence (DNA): TGTGCCAGTAGGGGACATGGACCCACCGGGGAGCTGTTTTTT. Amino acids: CASRGHGPTGELFF. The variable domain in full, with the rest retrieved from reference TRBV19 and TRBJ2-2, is DGGITQSPKYLFRKEGQNVTLSCEQNLNHDAMYWYRQDPGQGLRLIYYSQIVNDFQKGDIAEGYSVSREKKESFPLTVTSAQKNPTAFYLCASRGHGPTGELFFGEGSRLTVL.